Given below is one TCR beta chain in context. Per germline, CDR1 DFQATT and CDR2 SNEGSKA (reference sequence). The CDR3 consists of 13 residues. The V end lost 3 bases, the J end lost 4 bases, and 10 bases lay between the germline ends. The sample comes from a study of blood T cell repertoires in COVID-19. Overall study context: PBMCs, B-cell-depleted T cells, or T cells were the source of the cDNA or gDNA that made up the material.

Study processing details: How many nucleated cells were present was estimated from reference gene primer amplification. Sequenced by immunoSEQ multiplex PCR; TCRdb stores in-frame clones only, minus some. V and J calls and clone size are copied from that table; D and trimming were computed from the DNA. This table has about 670,000 clones, about nine tenths appearing once. Sequencing was carried out using peripheral blood. This receptor was identified in a woman in her late teens or twenties with acute or convalescent COVID-19. The chain links TRBV20-1 to TRBJ1-3; D is uncertain. CDR3 region: CSASWVGGNTIYF. The CDR3 coding sequence is TGCAGTGCTAGTTGGGTCGGGGGAAACACCATATATTTT.